This TCR beta chain was sequenced for a study of blood T cell repertoires in COVID-19. J lost 8 bases, V lost 1 base, and 4 bases had no gene match. The CDR3 is made up of 13 amino acids. Germline CDR1 reads MGHRA; CDR2 reads YSYEKL. The protocol was immunoSEQ multiplex PCR, while the TCRdb copy is restricted to in-frame clones and leaves out a portion. The sample shows some 120,000 clones, 60% to 80% of them seen only once. The source is a human donor in a cohort sampled during active COVID-19. Sequenced sample: peripheral blood. The genes are TRBV4-1 and TRBJ1-1; the match to TRBD1 covers 7 bases. CDR3 sequence reads: CASSQVRGHEAFF. The DNA for the CDR3 is TGCGCCAGCAGCCAAGTAAGGGGGCACGAAGCTTTCTTT.